A selection of T cell receptor beta chains follows, all from one sample in a study of blood T cell repertoires in COVID-19. Data came from immunoSEQ multiplex PCR; TCRdb stores just in-frame clones and leaves some out. The sample contains about 110,000 clones, approximately 88% of which appear only once. The material sequenced was peripheral blood. These receptors all stem from a human donor in a cohort sampled during active COVID-19. Both conserved end residues are part of each CDR3. Fields, in order: D gene, V gene, clone size, J gene, CDR3 DNA, CDR3 protein. The D gene is left open where the match is weak. Clone size, where shown, is once, few, many, or a class for clones that have expanded.

D: TRBD2
V: TRBV5-1
size: NA
J: TRBJ2-7
DNA: TGCGCCAGCAGCTTGGAAGGACTAGCGACAACCTACGAGCAGTACTTC
CDR3: CASSLEGLATTYEQYF

D: NA
V: TRBV25-1
size: NA
J: TRBJ2-5
DNA: TGTGCCAGCAGTGAGCCCGGGGATCAAGAGACCCAGTACTTC
CDR3: CASSEPGDQETQYF

D: NA
V: TRBV9
size: NA
J: TRBJ1-6
DNA: TGTGCCAGCAGCGTGGGAGGGGATCTTAATTCACCCCTCCACTTT
CDR3: CASSVGGDLNSPLHF

D: NA
V: TRBV13
size: few
J: TRBJ1-1
DNA: TGTGCCAGCAGCCAGAGTCCAGGGAACACTGAAGCTTTCTTT
CDR3: CASSQSPGNTEAFF

D: TRBD1
V: TRBV5-1
size: NA
J: TRBJ2-5
DNA: TGCGCCAGCAGCTTGGCCGGGACAGACCAAGAGACCCAGTACTTC
CDR3: CASSLAGTDQETQYF

D: TRBD2
V: TRBV7-3
size: NA
J: TRBJ2-5
DNA: TGTGCCAGCAGCCCTAGCGGGGGGGCCCGGGAGACCCAGTACTTC
CDR3: CASSPSGGARETQYF

D: TRBD2
V: TRBV27
size: NA
J: TRBJ2-3
DNA: TGTGCCAGCAGAAGACTAGCAGAGTACACAGATACGCAGTATTTT
CDR3: CASRRLAEYTDTQYF

D: NA
V: TRBV28
size: NA
J: TRBJ2-5
DNA: TGTGCCAGCAGTTTGCAACTTGACACCCAAGAGACCCAGTACTTC
CDR3: CASSLQLDTQETQYF

D: NA
V: TRBV30
size: NA
J: TRBJ2-7
DNA: TGTGCCTGGAGCATTGGGGGCGGGTCCAACGAGCAGTACTTC
CDR3: CAWSIGGGSNEQYF

D: TRBD1
V: TRBV7-2
size: NA
J: TRBJ1-5
DNA: TGTGCCAGCAGCTTAGATTACACAGGGGTAAATCAGCCCCAGCATTTT
CDR3: CASSLDYTGVNQPQHF

D: NA
V: TRBV7-9
size: few
J: TRBJ2-7
DNA: TGTGCCAGCAGTGCTCGGCAGGGGTTGTACGAGCAGTACTTC
CDR3: CASSARQGLYEQYF

D: NA
V: TRBV20-1
size: NA
J: TRBJ2-1
DNA: TGCAGTGCTATAATAGCGAATGAGCAGTTCTTC
CDR3: CSAIIANEQFF

D: NA
V: TRBV5-1
size: NA
J: TRBJ2-2
DNA: TGCGCCAGCAGCTGGCCGAAAACCGGGGAGCTGTTTTTT
CDR3: CASSWPKTGELFF

D: NA
V: TRBV4-1
size: few
J: TRBJ2-7
DNA: TGCGCCAGCAGCCCACAAGATAGAGGAGAATACGAGCAGTACTTC
CDR3: CASSPQDRGEYEQYF

D: NA
V: TRBV11-2
size: NA
J: TRBJ2-1
DNA: TGTGCCAGCAGCTTATCCAACAATGAGCAGTTCTTC
CDR3: CASSLSNNEQFF

D: TRBD2
V: TRBV19
size: NA
J: TRBJ2-1
DNA: TGTGCCAGTAGTATGACCGGGACTAGCGGGAGTCATGAGCAGTTCTTC
CDR3: CASSMTGTSGSHEQFF

D: NA
V: TRBV19
size: NA
J: TRBJ2-7
DNA: TGTGCCAGTATGGGCCGTTTCCACGAGCAGTACTTC
CDR3: CASMGRFHEQYF

D: TRBD2
V: TRBV10-1
size: NA
J: TRBJ2-1
DNA: TGCGCCAGTAGTAGCGGGGGGGCTACGAATGAGCAGTTCTTC
CDR3: CASSSGGATNEQFF

D: NA
V: TRBV12-3/TRBV12-4
size: NA
J: TRBJ1-1
DNA: TGTGCCAGCAGTTTAGTCCTCGAAGCTTTCTTT
CDR3: CASSLVLEAFF

D: TRBD2
V: TRBV6-1
size: NA
J: TRBJ2-7
DNA: TGTGCCAGCAGTGAACGAGCTAGCGGGGGGTGGTACGAGCAGTACTTC
CDR3: CASSERASGGWYEQYF

D: TRBD1
V: TRBV30
size: NA
J: TRBJ1-5
DNA: TGTGCCTGGAGTGTACCGGACAGGGGGCATCAGCCCCAGCATTTT
CDR3: CAWSVPDRGHQPQHF

D: NA
V: TRBV5-1
size: NA
J: TRBJ2-2
DNA: TGCGCCAGCAGCTCCGAGGGAGGAGCCGGGAACACCGGGGAGCTGTTTTTT
CDR3: CASSSEGGAGNTGELFF

D: NA
V: TRBV28
size: NA
J: TRBJ1-5
DNA: TGTGCCAGCAGTTTACAGGGCTCCTATCAGCCCCAGCATTTT
CDR3: CASSLQGSYQPQHF

D: TRBD1
V: TRBV4-1
size: NA
J: TRBJ1-5
DNA: TGCGCCAGCAGCCAATCGGACAGGGGTAATCAGCCCCAGCATTTT
CDR3: CASSQSDRGNQPQHF

D: NA
V: TRBV9
size: once
J: TRBJ2-1
DNA: TGTGCCAGCAGCGTAGCTTCGAGCGCCTCGTCCTACAATGAGCAGTTCTTC
CDR3: CASSVASSASSYNEQFF

D: NA
V: TRBV7-9
size: NA
J: TRBJ2-3
DNA: TGTGCCAGCAGCTTAGGAGGAGGGTCAGATACGCAGTATTTT
CDR3: CASSLGGGSDTQYF

D: TRBD1
V: TRBV19
size: once
J: TRBJ1-5
DNA: TGTGCCAGTAGTATTTGGGGACAGGGAGATCAGCCCCAGCATTTT
CDR3: CASSIWGQGDQPQHF

D: NA
V: TRBV2
size: NA
J: TRBJ1-5
DNA: TGTGCCAGTCAGAATGGCAATCAGCCCCAGCATTTT
CDR3: CASQNGNQPQHF

D: NA
V: TRBV30
size: NA
J: TRBJ2-2
DNA: TGTGCCTGGACGGGTCGGGGGATAGTCGGGGAGCTGTTTTTT
CDR3: CAWTGRGIVGELFF

D: TRBD2
V: TRBV27
size: NA
J: TRBJ2-3
DNA: TGTGCCAGCAGCCTCCAGGGACCAGCGGGGAGCACAGATACGCAGTATTTT
CDR3: CASSLQGPAGSTDTQYF

D: NA
V: TRBV5-1
size: NA
J: TRBJ2-1
DNA: TGCGCCAGCAGCTACCCTTGGGCGAGTTCGCATGAGCAGTTCTTC
CDR3: CASSYPWASSHEQFF

D: NA
V: TRBV25-1
size: NA
J: TRBJ2-7
DNA: TGTGCCAGCAGTGAAGGGCCTGGCACCTACGAGCAGTACTTC
CDR3: CASSEGPGTYEQYF

D: NA
V: TRBV12-5
size: NA
J: TRBJ2-5
DNA: TGTGCTAGTGGTGGAGGGACCGGGGTATGGGAGACCCAGTACTTC
CDR3: CASGGGTGVWETQYF

D: NA
V: TRBV3-1/TRBV3-2
size: NA
J: TRBJ2-1
DNA: TGTGCCAGCAGCCCCAGCCTTGCCGGGATCGTAAATGAGCAGTTCTTC
CDR3: CASSPSLAGIVNEQFF

D: NA
V: TRBV6-5
size: NA
J: TRBJ2-5
DNA: TGTGCCAGCAGTACCCCCTCCTCGAGGGCAAGGGCCCAGTACTTC
CDR3: CASSTPSSRARAQYF

D: NA
V: TRBV12-2
size: NA
J: TRBJ1-3
DNA: TGTGCAAGTCGCTCGAGGGGGGGCTCCGGAAACACCATATATTTT
CDR3: CASRSRGGSGNTIYF

D: TRBD1
V: TRBV18
size: NA
J: TRBJ1-1
DNA: TGTGCCAGCTCTCCCACGACAGGGATGAACACTGAAGCTTTCTTT
CDR3: CASSPTTGMNTEAFF

D: NA
V: TRBV5-1
size: NA
J: TRBJ1-1
DNA: TGCGCCAGCAGCTCTGCAGGGGATACTGAAGCTTTCTTT
CDR3: CASSSAGDTEAFF

D: TRBD2
V: TRBV5-1
size: NA
J: TRBJ2-5
DNA: TGCGCCAGCAGCTTGGCCCTGCCAGCGGGACAAGAGACCCAGTACTTC
CDR3: CASSLALPAGQETQYF

D: NA
V: TRBV9
size: NA
J: TRBJ2-1
DNA: TGTGCCAGCAGCGACCAGTCCCGTGCCTTGCCTCAGTTCTTC
CDR3: CASSDQSRALPQFF

D: NA
V: TRBV19
size: NA
J: TRBJ2-7
DNA: TGTGCCAGTAGTATGGCCTCCCCCTCCTACGAGCAGTACTTC
CDR3: CASSMASPSYEQYF

D: NA
V: TRBV7-9
size: NA
J: TRBJ1-1
DNA: TGTGCCAGCAGCTTAAAGGGGACTGAAGCTTTCTTT
CDR3: CASSLKGTEAFF